Presented here are 29 T cell receptor beta chains from one specimen sequenced in a study of regulatory T cells in long-lasting Graves disease. Specified time point: newly diagnosed GD, antithyroid drugs for less than 3 months. From PBMCs, RNA was extracted and then used to make the TCR library. CDR3 regions were amplified by Arm-PCR using iRepertoire HTBI primers to build TCR beta libraries. TCRdb itself ran the multiplex PCR reads through MiXCR, one entry per CDR3 protein. The table shows approximately 400,000 distinct CDR3 sequences, with less than 20% occurring only once. The specimen was peripheral blood mononuclear cells (PBMCs), collected at new diagnosis, from a patient treated with antithyroid drugs. Receptors were obtained from a female donor with Graves disease.

This clonotype was observed at least ten times. The gene calls are TRBV20-1 and TRBJ1-5, with a tentative D call TRBD1 (6 bases). The CDR3 loop spans 15 amino acids. V was clipped by 0 bases and J by 9 bases, with 18 bases between them. Germline assignment: CDR1 DFQATT and CDR2 SNEGSKA (reference sequence). The CDR3 loop is CSARDRLSGAGPQHF. Here the CDR3 DNA reads TGCAGTGCTAGAGATCGCCTGTCGGGGGCCGGGCCCCAGCATTTT.

This sequence joins TRBV6-2 or TRBV6-3 and TRBJ2-2; D is uncertain. The CDR3 has 14 amino acids. V gave up 3 bases and J gave up 0 bases, with 5 bases separating them. Germline V gene data show CDR1 as MNHEY and CDR2 as SVGEGT. Here the CDR3 reads CASSYGANTGELFF. The CDR3 DNA is TGTGCCAGCAGTTATGGGGCGAACACCGGGGAGCTGTTTTTT.

The V gene is TRBV2, the J gene TRBJ2-1, with D perhaps TRBD2 (5 bases). In germline, CDR1 is SNHLY, CDR2 FYNNEI. V lost 6 bases, J lost 4 bases, and 16 bases lay in between. The CDR3 runs 15 residues. The DNA of the CDR3 is TGTGCCAGCAGGGTCGGAGCGGTGGGGTACAATGAGCAGTTCTTC. This sequence encodes CASRVGAVGYNEQFF. The variable domain in full, completed from reference TRBV2 and TRBJ2-1, reads EPEVTQTPSHQVTQMGQEVILRCVPISNHLYFYWYRQILGQKVEFLVSFYNNEISEKSEIFDDQFSVERPDGSNFTLKIRSTKLEDSAMYFCASRVGAVGYNEQFFGPGTRLTVL.

The sample holds many counts of this clonotype. This rearrangement joins TRBV15 to TRBJ2-1, with D maybe TRBD1 (6 bases). The V end lost 1 base, the J end lost 8 bases, and 9 bases lay between the germline ends. Germline V gives CDR1 LNHNV, CDR2 YYDKDF (reference sequence). The CDR3 is 13 residues long. CDR3 region: CATSRGGRYEQFF. In DNA, the CDR3 is TGTGCCACCAGCAGAGGGGGGCGATATGAGCAGTTCTTC.

The sample holds many counts of this clonotype. The chain couples TRBV18 to TRBJ2-7; D might be TRBD2 (6 bases). Looked up from germline, CDR1 is KGHSH and CDR2 is LQKENI. The V end lost 3 bases, the J end lost 5 bases, and 14 bases lay between the germline ends. The CDR3 contains 14 residues. The CDR3 sequence: CASSPDSGRHEQYF. For the CDR3, the DNA is TGTGCCAGCTCACCGGATTCGGGGAGGCACGAGCAGTACTTC.

The CDR3 is CASSYQFGQGARGANVLTF. In DNA, the CDR3 is TGTGCCAGCAGTTACCAGTTCGGACAGGGGGCTCGTGGGGCCAACGTCCTGACTTTC. This rearrangement joins TRBV6-2 or TRBV6-3 to TRBJ2-6; TRBD1 agrees at 11 bases. V dropped 2 bases and J dropped 3; count of bases not matched to a gene: 9. The germline V gene has CDR1 MNHEY and CDR2 SVGEGT. The CDR3 has 19 residues.

Ten or more counts support this clonotype. The V call is TRBV12-5, the J call TRBJ1-3; the D gene is possibly TRBD1 (6 bases). This CDR3 has 21 amino acids. With 0 bases removed from V and 0 bases from J, the gap between germline ends came to 24 bases. Looked up from germline, CDR1 is LGHNT and CDR2 is FRNRAP. The CDR3 is CASGLVLTGKWTESSGNTIYF. The CDR3 coding sequence is TGTGCTAGTGGTTTGGTACTGACGGGGAAGTGGACAGAGAGCTCTGGAAACACCATATATTTT.

This clonotype was detected only a few times. The CDR3 spells CASREFSGGQNRNTEAFF. CDR3 nucleotide sequence: TGTGCCAGTCGGGAATTTTCCGGGGGCCAGAACAGGAACACTGAAGCTTTCTTT. The V call is TRBV19, the J call TRBJ1-1, with D possibly TRBD1 on 6 matching bases. CDR3 length equals 18 residues. V was pared by 8 bases and J by 1 base, with 26 bases between. The germline gives CDR1 LNHDA, CDR2 SQIVND (reference sequence).

This clonotype was counted ten times or more. V gene TRBV5-1 combines with J gene TRBJ1-6; 8 nucleotides align to TRBD1. Germline V lookup: CDR1 SGHRS, CDR2 YFSETQ. J lost 7 bases, V lost 4 bases, and 4 bases had no gene match. The CDR3 runs to 14 residues. The CDR3 sequence: CASSPGQVNSPLHF. In DNA, the CDR3 is TGCGCCAGCAGCCCGGGACAGGTCAATTCACCCCTCCACTTT.

The table lists this clonotype with many counts. The chain combines TRBV10-3 with TRBJ1-3; no clear D gene. This CDR3 has 15 amino acids. V lost 4 bases, J lost 1 base, and 11 bases lay in between. Per germline, CDR1 ENHRY and CDR2 SYGVKD. CDR3 amino acids: CAISGPPQSGNTIYF. The CDR3 DNA reads TGTGCCATCAGTGGACCCCCCCAATCTGGAAACACCATATATTTT.

This clonotype was seen many times. The genes are TRBV20-1 and TRBJ2-2; 7 nucleotides agree with TRBD2. Losses at the gene ends were 3 bases for V and 2 bases for J; bases not matched to a gene: 6. The CDR3 length is 15 residues. Per germline, CDR1 DFQATT and CDR2 SNEGSKA (reference sequence). The CDR3 DNA is TGCAGTGCTAGCAATAGCGGGCCTAACACCGGGGAGCTGTTTTTT. Translated, it gives CSASNSGPNTGELFF.

The chain uses TRBV7-2 and TRBJ2-7, with unresolved D. V was clipped by 3 bases and J by 0 bases, with 12 bases between them. From germline, CDR1 is SGHTA and CDR2 FQGNSA. The CDR3 is made up of 15 amino acids. Here the CDR3 DNA reads TGTGCCAGCAGCTTTATGGCCTTCAGCTCCTACGAGCAGTACTTC. Translation gives CASSFMAFSSYEQYF.

This clonotype was seen ten or more times. The chain joins TRBV27 to TRBJ2-3; D gene ambiguous. V gave up 10 bases and J gave up 6 bases, with 11 bases separating them. CDR1 is MNHEY, CDR2 SMNVEV, per germline (reference sequence). There are 11 residues in the CDR3. The CDR3: CATSIGDTQYF. The CDR3 DNA is TGTGCCACTAGTATAGGGGATACGCAGTATTTT.

In this sample, this clonotype turned up many times. The CDR3 sequence is CASSQAPGQGSDEQYF. The CDR3 coding sequence is TGCGCCAGCAGCCAAGCGCCGGGACAGGGAAGCGACGAGCAGTACTTC. The J gene is TRBJ2-7, the V gene TRBV4-3; 9 positions agree with TRBD1. The V gene's germline CDR1 is LGHNA and CDR2 YSLEER. V lost 1 base, J lost 5 bases, and 9 bases stayed unmatched. The CDR3 is made up of 16 amino acids.

This clonotype was recorded at least ten times. The chain recombines TRBV12-3 or TRBV12-4 with TRBJ2-7; 8 bases fit TRBD1. This CDR3 is built from 15 residues. The V segment lost 8 bases and the J segment 5 bases; nucleotides outside the gene matches: 14. DNA for the CDR3: TGTGCCAGCTCCTCCCCGGGACAGGTCTTCCACGAGCAGTACTTC. Its protein product is CASSSPGQVFHEQYF.

This clonotype was observed many times. The chain recombines TRBV29-1 with TRBJ2-3; 11 nucleotides match TRBD2. The CDR3 has 15 amino acids. V shed 4 bases, J shed 2 bases, and the junction held 5 bases outside the gene matches. The germline V gene encodes CDR1 SQVTM and CDR2 ANQGSEA. CDR3 loop: CSVGGTSGYTDTQYF. The CDR3 coding sequence is TGCAGCGTTGGCGGGACTAGCGGATACACAGATACGCAGTATTTT.

The chain carries TRBV10-3 and TRBJ2-5, with D tentatively TRBD2 (7 bases). V lost 6 bases to trimming and J lost 3 bases, with 14 bases between them. This CDR3 spans 14 amino acids. Germline CDR1 reads ENHRY; CDR2 reads SYGVKD. The CDR3 nucleotides read TGTGCCATCAGGGGGGGGCGGACGGAAGAGACCCAGTACTTC. Amino acid sequence: CAIRGGRTEETQYF.

This clonotype was observed a few times. V and J are TRBV20-1 and TRBJ2-4; 7 nucleotides agree with TRBD2. The length of the CDR3 is 15 residues. Germline assignment: CDR1 DFQATT and CDR2 SNEGSKA (reference sequence). The CDR3 nucleotides read TGCAGCCCTTCGGTGGGGGGGGGGGCCAAAAACATTCAGTACTTC. Protein product: CSPSVGGGAKNIQYF.

This clonotype was found many times. The rearrangement uses TRBV9 and TRBJ2-3, with D possibly called TRBD1 or TRBD2 (7 bases each). V was pared by 4 bases and J by 2 bases, with 20 bases between. The CDR3 has 17 residues. Germline CDR1 is SGDLS and CDR2 is YYNGEE. CDR3 bases: TGTGCCAGCAGCCCAGGGGGGGGTCCCCTTTCCACAGATACGCAGTATTTT. Amino acids: CASSPGGGPLSTDTQYF.

This clonotype was detected many times. This chain links TRBV18 with TRBJ2-1; 8 bases line up with TRBD2. Germline CDR1 is KGHSH and CDR2 is LQKENI. The CDR3 contains 14 residues. V was pared by 3 bases and J by 7 bases, with 5 bases of the junction left unmatched. The CDR3 is CASSPQRETNEQFF. For the CDR3, the DNA is TGTGCCAGCTCACCTCAGCGGGAGACAAATGAGCAGTTCTTC.

This chain connects TRBV19 to TRBJ2-1, with 8 nucleotides matching TRBD1. Germline lookup yields CDR1 LNHDA and CDR2 SQIVND (reference sequence). The J segment lost 8 bases and the V segment lost 6 bases, leaving 9 bases of the junction unmatched. This CDR3 contains 14 residues. CDR3 region: CASSQDRVVDEQFF. The CDR3 region has the DNA TGTGCCAGTAGCCAGGACAGGGTAGTCGATGAGCAGTTCTTC.

The chain carries TRBV6-1 and TRBJ1-6; D call uncertain. With 3 bases removed from V and 0 bases from J, the gap between germline ends came to 9 bases. The CDR3 is 16 amino acids. Germline assignment: CDR1 MNHNS and CDR2 SASEGT. As DNA, the CDR3 is TGTGCCAGCAGTGAGCATCACAGCTCCTATAATTCACCCCTCCACTTT. Protein: CASSEHHSSYNSPLHF.

The V and J genes are TRBV9 and TRBJ2-7; 9 bases match TRBD2. This CDR3 is built from 14 residues. With 7 bases clipped from V and 6 bases from J, the junction kept 11 bases outside the gene matches. Germline CDR1 SGDLS, CDR2 YYNGEE. CDR3 nucleotide sequence: TGTGCCAGCGGCGCGAGTAGCGGGAGTGCCGAGCAGTACTTC. Encoded protein: CASGASSGSAEQYF.

This clonotype appeared many times. V is TRBV28 and J is TRBJ1-5; no reliable D call. The CDR3 has 13 residues. V dropped 7 bases and J dropped 6 bases, with 13 bases sitting between them. Germline loops: CDR1 MDHEN, CDR2 SYDVKM. DNA of the CDR3: TGTGCCAGCACCCTATTGGCGCGTCAGCCCCAGCATTTT. Translation gives CASTLLARQPQHF.

This rearrangement joins TRBV14 to TRBJ1-1, with 8 bases lining up with TRBD1. The CDR3 length is 16 residues. With V trimmed by 3 bases and J by 0 bases, 6 bases remained unmatched. Germline V CDR1 and CDR2: SGHDN, FVKESK. The chain's CDR3 is CASSQRTGTMNTEAFF. In DNA, the CDR3 is TGTGCCAGCAGCCAGAGGACAGGGACAATGAACACTGAAGCTTTCTTT.

This clonotype was seen many times. The J gene is TRBJ2-3, the V gene TRBV5-1, with 8 bases matching TRBD2. The CDR3 loop spans 15 amino acids. V was pared by 4 bases and J by 6 bases, with 10 bases of the junction left unmatched. The germline gives CDR1 SGHRS, CDR2 YFSETQ. CDR3 DNA sequence: TGCGCCAGCAGCGCCAACGGGGGGGATGGTGATACGCAGTATTTT. This encodes CASSANGGDGDTQYF.

This clonotype came up many times. The chain is built from TRBV27 and TRBJ2-3, with D possibly matching TRBD1 (5 bases). Trimming left V 6 bases short and J 1 base short, with 8 bases between. Germline lookup yields CDR1 MNHEY and CDR2 SMNVEV (reference sequence). CDR3 length equals 13 residues. The CDR3 DNA sequence: TGTGCCAGCAGGCAAGGGGGCACAGATACGCAGTATTTT. This sequence encodes CASRQGGTDTQYF.

This clonotype has at least ten counts. This rearrangement joins TRBV7-3 to TRBJ2-3; 7 bases match TRBD2. Germline trimming cut 6 bases from V and 2 bases from J; bases unmatched to any gene: 5. Germline CDR1 reads SGHTA; CDR2 reads FQGTGA. The CDR3 has 14 residues. The chain's CDR3 is CASSVSGNTDTQYF. The CDR3 region has the DNA TGTGCCAGCAGTGTCAGCGGGAACACAGATACGCAGTATTTT.

This clonotype turned up a few times. This chain connects TRBV3-1 to TRBJ2-2; 10 nucleotides match TRBD1. The germline gives CDR1 LGHDT, CDR2 YNNKEL (reference sequence). CDR3 length: 17 amino acids. With 0 bases clipped from V and 4 bases from J, the junction kept 5 bases outside the gene matches. The CDR3 is CASSQESWTGGTGELFF. The CDR3 bases are TGTGCCAGCAGCCAAGAGAGCTGGACAGGGGGCACCGGGGAGCTGTTTTTT.